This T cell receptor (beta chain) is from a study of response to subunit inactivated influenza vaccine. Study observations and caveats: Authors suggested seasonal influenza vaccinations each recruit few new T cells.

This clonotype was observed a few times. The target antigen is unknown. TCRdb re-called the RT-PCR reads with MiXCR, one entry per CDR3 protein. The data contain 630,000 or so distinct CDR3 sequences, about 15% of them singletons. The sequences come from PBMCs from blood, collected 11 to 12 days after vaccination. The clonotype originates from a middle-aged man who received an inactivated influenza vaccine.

The CDR3 nucleotides are TGCGCCAGCAGCTTGGGTCACGGCCAGTCGAACACTGAAGCTTTCTTT. As protein: CASSLGHGQSNTEAFF. The chain employs TRBV5-1 and TRBJ1-1; D not resolved. The CDR3 is 16 residues long. Germline V gene sequence: CDR1 SGHRS, CDR2 YFSETQ. The V end lost 0 bases, the J end lost 1 base, and 13 bases lay between the germline ends. Full variable domain (outside the CDR3, taken from reference TRBV5-1 and TRBJ1-1): KAGVTQTPRYLIKTRGQQVTLSCSPISGHRSVSWYQQTPGQGLQFLFEYFSETQRNKGNFPGRFSGRQFSNSRSEMNVSTLELGDSALYLCASSLGHGQSNTEAFFGQGTRLTVV.